Listed below are T cell receptor beta chains from one sample, sequenced in a study of control samples from healthy donors and cancer patients. Profiled with immunoSEQ multiplex PCR; TCRdb holds only in-frame clones, not every one. The table includes about 160,000 clones, roughly nine tenths detected once. The specimen was blood. Receptor source: a woman aged 30 to 39 in good health. Both conserved end residues are part of each CDR3. The order of the fields is V gene, clone size, D gene, J gene, CDR3 DNA, CDR3 protein. D genes are given only for firm matches. Some rows have no size entry. The others give once, few or many, or a class for an expanded clone.

v_gene: TRBV10-2
abundance: -
d_gene: TRBD1
j_gene: TRBJ1-6
CDR3nt: TGCGCCAGCAGTGACTCCGGGACAGGGGGCCGTGGAGGTTCACCCCTCCACTTT
CDR3aa: CASSDSGTGGRGGSPLHF

v_gene: TRBV18
abundance: -
d_gene: TRBD2
j_gene: TRBJ2-3
CDR3nt: TGTGCCAGCTCACCGGGGACTAGCGGGAGTGGTGAAGATACGCAGTATTTT
CDR3aa: CASSPGTSGSGEDTQYF

v_gene: TRBV24-1
abundance: once
d_gene: -
j_gene: TRBJ1-4
CDR3nt: TGTGCCACCAGTGACCCAGGACGGGAAACTAATGAAAAACTGTTTTTT
CDR3aa: CATSDPGRETNEKLFF

v_gene: TRBV19
abundance: -
d_gene: TRBD2
j_gene: TRBJ2-5
CDR3nt: TGTGCCAGTAGTATAGGAGGGAGGGCGAAGACCCAGTACTTC
CDR3aa: CASSIGGRAKTQYF

v_gene: TRBV5-1
abundance: -
d_gene: -
j_gene: TRBJ2-7
CDR3nt: TGCGCCAGCAGCATGGGCCGTTCCCAGTACTTC
CDR3aa: CASSMGRSQYF

v_gene: TRBV28
abundance: -
d_gene: -
j_gene: TRBJ1-4
CDR3nt: TGTGCCAGCAGTTTATCCCAGGGTCGGAAACTGTTTTTT
CDR3aa: CASSLSQGRKLFF

v_gene: TRBV27
abundance: -
d_gene: TRBD1
j_gene: TRBJ2-6
CDR3nt: TGTGCCAGCAGTAGGACAGGGATAGCTGGGGCCAACGTCCTGACTTTC
CDR3aa: CASSRTGIAGANVLTF

v_gene: TRBV27
abundance: -
d_gene: -
j_gene: TRBJ2-7
CDR3nt: TGTGCCAGCAGTTCACGGCGGGGTTACGAGCAGTACTTC
CDR3aa: CASSSRRGYEQYF

v_gene: TRBV7-3
abundance: -
d_gene: TRBD2
j_gene: TRBJ2-3
CDR3nt: TGTGCCAGCAGCTTGGGCGGGAGTGGGGGCACAGATACGCAGTATTTT
CDR3aa: CASSLGGSGGTDTQYF

v_gene: TRBV6-5
abundance: -
d_gene: -
j_gene: TRBJ1-1
CDR3nt: TGTGCCAGCAGTTACTCCCCTTTGAAGAGGACTGAAGCTTTCTTT
CDR3aa: CASSYSPLKRTEAFF

v_gene: TRBV4-1
abundance: -
d_gene: -
j_gene: TRBJ2-2
CDR3nt: TGCGCCAGCAGCCAAGGGATAGATCGCACCGGGGAGCTGTTTTTT
CDR3aa: CASSQGIDRTGELFF

v_gene: TRBV19
abundance: -
d_gene: -
j_gene: TRBJ1-4
CDR3nt: TGTGCCAGTAGTATAAGACAAGCAACTAATGAAAAACTGTTTTTT
CDR3aa: CASSIRQATNEKLFF

v_gene: TRBV24-1
abundance: -
d_gene: TRBD2
j_gene: TRBJ2-2
CDR3nt: TGTGCCATTGCTAGCGGTGCCACCGGGGAGCTGTTTTTT
CDR3aa: CAIASGATGELFF

v_gene: TRBV9
abundance: -
d_gene: -
j_gene: TRBJ1-6
CDR3nt: TGTGCCAGCAGCGTAGCGACGGGCTATAATTCACCCCTCCACTTT
CDR3aa: CASSVATGYNSPLHF

v_gene: TRBV27
abundance: -
d_gene: TRBD2
j_gene: TRBJ2-7
CDR3nt: TGTGCCAGCAGTCCCTCCGTCGGTGGGAGGGCCTACGAGCAGTACTTC
CDR3aa: CASSPSVGGRAYEQYF

v_gene: TRBV28
abundance: -
d_gene: -
j_gene: TRBJ2-5
CDR3nt: TGTGCCAGCAGTTCCACTCCCCGGGAGACCCAGTACTTC
CDR3aa: CASSSTPRETQYF

v_gene: TRBV7-2
abundance: -
d_gene: -
j_gene: TRBJ2-1
CDR3nt: TGTGCCAGCAGCTTAGTCGCACGAAACTTATACAATGAGCAGTTCTTC
CDR3aa: CASSLVARNLYNEQFF

v_gene: TRBV19
abundance: -
d_gene: -
j_gene: TRBJ2-4
CDR3nt: TGTGCCAGTAGTATACCGGGAGAAGCCAAAAACATTCAGTACTTC
CDR3aa: CASSIPGEAKNIQYF

v_gene: TRBV7-2
abundance: -
d_gene: TRBD2
j_gene: TRBJ2-3
CDR3nt: TGTGCCAGCAGCTTAGGTAGCGGGAGGGCCGTTGGTACGCAGTATTTT
CDR3aa: CASSLGSGRAVGTQYF

v_gene: TRBV4-1
abundance: -
d_gene: -
j_gene: TRBJ2-3
CDR3nt: TGCGCCAGCAGCCAAGATCAAGGAGAAGGGGCGCCCGCAGATACGCAGTATTTT
CDR3aa: CASSQDQGEGAPADTQYF

v_gene: TRBV4-2
abundance: -
d_gene: -
j_gene: TRBJ2-1
CDR3nt: TGTGCCAGCAGCCAAGGATCGTACAATGAGCAGTTCTTC
CDR3aa: CASSQGSYNEQFF

v_gene: TRBV7-9
abundance: -
d_gene: TRBD1
j_gene: TRBJ1-2
CDR3nt: TGTGCCAGCAGCTTATTGGACAGGGCGGGCTATGGCTACACCTTC
CDR3aa: CASSLLDRAGYGYTF